This TCR beta chain emerged from a study of blood T cell repertoires in COVID-19. Method: immunoSEQ multiplex PCR; TCRdb's copy keeps in-frame clones and lacks some. The profile shows 150,000 or so clones, about 86% of them singletons. The CDR3 extends over 14 amino acids. After removal of 2 bases from V and 5 bases from J, the junction contained 4 bases not matched to a gene. Germline V gives CDR1 SGDLS, CDR2 YYNGEE. This chain connects TRBV9 to TRBJ1-1; TRBD1 matches 9 bases. The material sequenced was peripheral blood. This TCR derives from a man over 45 with active or convalescent COVID-19. CDR3 region: CASSVGQGSTEAFF. The DNA of the CDR3 is TGTGCCAGCAGCGTTGGACAGGGGAGTACTGAAGCTTTCTTT. The whole variable domain, remainder taken from reference TRBV9 and TRBJ1-1, is DSGVTQTPKHLITATGQRVTLRCSPRSGDLSVYWYQQSLDQGLQFLIQYYNGEERAKGNILERFSAQQFPDLHSELNLSSLELGDSALYFCASSVGQGSTEAFFGQGTRLTVV.